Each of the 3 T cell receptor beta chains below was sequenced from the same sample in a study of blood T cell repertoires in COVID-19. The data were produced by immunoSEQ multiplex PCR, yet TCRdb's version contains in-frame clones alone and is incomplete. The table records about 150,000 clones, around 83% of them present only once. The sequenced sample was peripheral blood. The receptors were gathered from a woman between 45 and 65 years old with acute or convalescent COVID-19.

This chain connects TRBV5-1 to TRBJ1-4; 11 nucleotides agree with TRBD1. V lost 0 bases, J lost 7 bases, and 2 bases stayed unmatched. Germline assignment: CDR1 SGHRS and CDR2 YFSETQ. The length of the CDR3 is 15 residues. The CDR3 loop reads CASSLEGTGGEKLFF. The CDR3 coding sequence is TGCGCCAGCAGCTTGGAGGGGACAGGGGGTGAAAAACTGTTTTTT.

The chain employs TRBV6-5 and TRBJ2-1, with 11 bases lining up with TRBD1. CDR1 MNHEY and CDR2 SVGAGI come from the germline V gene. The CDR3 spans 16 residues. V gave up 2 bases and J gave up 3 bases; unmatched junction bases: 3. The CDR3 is CASSYPGTGGYNEQFF. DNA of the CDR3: TGTGCCAGCAGTTACCCCGGGACAGGGGGCTACAATGAGCAGTTCTTC.

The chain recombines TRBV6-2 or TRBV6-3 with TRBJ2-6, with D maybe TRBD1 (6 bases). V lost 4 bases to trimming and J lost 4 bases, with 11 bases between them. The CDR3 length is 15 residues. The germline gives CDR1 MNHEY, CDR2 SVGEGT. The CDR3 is CASSSSGAGANVLTF. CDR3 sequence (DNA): TGTGCCAGCAGTTCCTCAGGGGCCGGGGCCAACGTCCTGACTTTC.